This T cell receptor beta chain was sequenced in a study of blood T cells in healthy people across ages. The study, taken as a whole, reports: Researchers judged that diversity estimates from one million T cells fell short of true values.

Comment on this clonotype: Its specificity is not known.

Germline V gene lookup returns CDR1 DFQATT and CDR2 SNEGSKA (reference sequence). Trimming left V 3 bases short and J 15 bases short, with 27 bases between. The CDR3 contains 15 residues. For the second PCR, which ran for about 6 to 11 cycles, a sample-barcoded 5' primer and a J-beta primer mix were used. MiXCR was run by TCRdb on the 5' RACE reads, yielding one entry per CDR3 protein. The sample has about 640,000 distinct CDR3 sequences, roughly 31% seen once. The chain combines TRBV20-1 with TRBJ2-1; D gene uncertain. Sequenced material: blood. The receptor's source is an elderly woman in good health. The CDR3 DNA is TGCAGTGCTAGTAGGGCAGCGCCCTTAGGCATTGGGCGGTTCTTC. The encoded protein is CSASRAAPLGIGRFF.